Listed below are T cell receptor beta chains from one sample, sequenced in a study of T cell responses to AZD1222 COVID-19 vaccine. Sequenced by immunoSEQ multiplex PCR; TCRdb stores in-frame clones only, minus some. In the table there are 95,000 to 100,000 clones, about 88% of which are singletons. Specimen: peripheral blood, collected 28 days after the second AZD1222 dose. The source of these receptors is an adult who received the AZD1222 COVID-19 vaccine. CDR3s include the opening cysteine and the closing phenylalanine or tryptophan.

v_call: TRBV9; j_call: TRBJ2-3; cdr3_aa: CASSPGLVPTDTQYF
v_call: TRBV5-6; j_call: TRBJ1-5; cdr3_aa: CASSLAGNRGQHF
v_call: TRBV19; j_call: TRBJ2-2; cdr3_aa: CASSIGGGRGTGELFF
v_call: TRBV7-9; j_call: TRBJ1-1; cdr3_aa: CASSSAQGDTEAFF
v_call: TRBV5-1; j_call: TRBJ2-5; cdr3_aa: CASSLTGTGGEETQYF
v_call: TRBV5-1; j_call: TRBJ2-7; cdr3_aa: CASSLRFSHEQYF
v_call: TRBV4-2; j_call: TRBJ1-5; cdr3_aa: CASSQGASRANQPQHF
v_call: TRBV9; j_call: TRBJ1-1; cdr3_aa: CASSAEGRDTEAFF
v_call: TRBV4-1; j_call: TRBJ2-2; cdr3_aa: CASSQEGGTANTGELFF
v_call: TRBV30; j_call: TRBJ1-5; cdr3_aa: CAWSTTGLSDNQPQHF
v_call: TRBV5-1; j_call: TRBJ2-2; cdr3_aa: CASSSNTGELFF
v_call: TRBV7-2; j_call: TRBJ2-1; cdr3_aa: CASSLEGTSGRANEQFF
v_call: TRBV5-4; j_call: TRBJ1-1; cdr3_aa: CASSSTRTGFITEAFF
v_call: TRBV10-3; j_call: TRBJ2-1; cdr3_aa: CAISVITSGHNEQFF
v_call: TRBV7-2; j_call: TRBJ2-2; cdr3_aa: CASSLAPAANTGELFF
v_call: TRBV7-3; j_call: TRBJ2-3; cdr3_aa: CASSLTGVVTDTQYF
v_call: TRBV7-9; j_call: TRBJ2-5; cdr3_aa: CASSLSEAQYF
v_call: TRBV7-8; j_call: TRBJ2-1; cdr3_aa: CASIFKRGLSGEQFF
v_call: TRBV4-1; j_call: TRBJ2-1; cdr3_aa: CASSQDPPSGTGNEQFF
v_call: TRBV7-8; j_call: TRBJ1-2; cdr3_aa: CASSLWWDRGLGYTF
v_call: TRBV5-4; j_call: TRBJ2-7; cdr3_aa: CASSLSGISYEQYF
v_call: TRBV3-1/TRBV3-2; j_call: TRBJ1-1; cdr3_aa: CASSPLSRRNTEAFF
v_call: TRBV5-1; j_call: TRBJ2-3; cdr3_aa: CASSPGLATDTQYF
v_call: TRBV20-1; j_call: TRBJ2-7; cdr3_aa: CSASLPLEQYF